This is a list of T cell receptor beta chains from one sample in a study of cytomegalovirus exposure and HLA in healthy donors. Libraries were prepared by immunoSEQ multiplex PCR; TCRdb keeps only in-frame clonotypes and omits some of them. The sample lists approximately 210,000 clones; approximately 82% were seen once. The sequenced sample was PBMCs. The receptors stem from a woman between 45 and 65 years old in good health and CMV-seropositive. Both conserved end residues are part of each CDR3. D genes are given only for firm matches. Rows give clone size only sometimes, using once, few, many, or a class for an expanded clone.

V gene: TRBV4-1; D gene: NA; clone size: NA; J gene: TRBJ1-2; CDR3 length: 12; CDR3 DNA: TGCGCCAGCAGCCACCGACTGTATGGCTACACCTTC; CDR3 protein: CASSHRLYGYTF
V gene: TRBV18; D gene: NA; clone size: NA; J gene: TRBJ1-5; CDR3 length: 14; CDR3 DNA: TGTGCCAGCTCACTTACTGGAGTTGGGCAGCCCCAGCATTTT; CDR3 protein: CASSLTGVGQPQHF
V gene: TRBV11-2; D gene: NA; clone size: NA; J gene: TRBJ1-3; CDR3 length: 16; CDR3 DNA: TGTGCCAGCAGCACCCCCGGGACACCCGGAGAGAACACCATATATTTT; CDR3 protein: CASSTPGTPGENTIYF
V gene: TRBV5-4; D gene: NA; clone size: few; J gene: TRBJ1-6; CDR3 length: 13; CDR3 DNA: TGTGCCAGCAGTATGGGGCCGAATTCACCCCTCCACTTT; CDR3 protein: CASSMGPNSPLHF
V gene: TRBV6-1; D gene: NA; clone size: NA; J gene: TRBJ1-2; CDR3 length: 15; CDR3 DNA: TGTGCCAGCAGTGAAGCGCGGGGGCAGGGCTATGGCTACACCTTC; CDR3 protein: CASSEARGQGYGYTF
V gene: TRBV5-5; D gene: TRBD1; clone size: NA; J gene: TRBJ2-2; CDR3 length: 15; CDR3 DNA: TGTGCCAGCAGCCCCGGGACAGGGTTCACCGGGGAGCTGTTTTTT; CDR3 protein: CASSPGTGFTGELFF
V gene: TRBV28; D gene: TRBD2; clone size: NA; J gene: TRBJ2-7; CDR3 length: 15; CDR3 DNA: TGTGCCAGCATCGCGAGGACTAGCGGGGCCTACGAGCAGTACTTC; CDR3 protein: CASIARTSGAYEQYF
V gene: TRBV6-5; D gene: NA; clone size: NA; J gene: TRBJ2-3; CDR3 length: 15; CDR3 DNA: TGTGCCAGCAGCCGCAGTGCGGGGCTTACAGATACGCAGTATTTT; CDR3 protein: CASSRSAGLTDTQYF
V gene: TRBV7-2; D gene: TRBD2; clone size: NA; J gene: TRBJ2-1; CDR3 length: 13; CDR3 DNA: TGTGCCAGCAGCTCAGGGACGGGGGGTGAGCAGTTCTTC; CDR3 protein: CASSSGTGGEQFF
V gene: TRBV7-8; D gene: NA; clone size: once; J gene: TRBJ2-1; CDR3 length: 15; CDR3 DNA: TGTGCCAGCAGCTTACCGGGACTCGGGTCCCAACCGGGGTTCTTC; CDR3 protein: CASSLPGLGSQPGFF
V gene: TRBV4-1; D gene: TRBD1; clone size: NA; J gene: TRBJ1-4; CDR3 length: 18; CDR3 DNA: TGCGCCAGCAGCCACGAACCGGGACAGGGGCAAACTAATGAAAAACTGTTTTTT; CDR3 protein: CASSHEPGQGQTNEKLFF